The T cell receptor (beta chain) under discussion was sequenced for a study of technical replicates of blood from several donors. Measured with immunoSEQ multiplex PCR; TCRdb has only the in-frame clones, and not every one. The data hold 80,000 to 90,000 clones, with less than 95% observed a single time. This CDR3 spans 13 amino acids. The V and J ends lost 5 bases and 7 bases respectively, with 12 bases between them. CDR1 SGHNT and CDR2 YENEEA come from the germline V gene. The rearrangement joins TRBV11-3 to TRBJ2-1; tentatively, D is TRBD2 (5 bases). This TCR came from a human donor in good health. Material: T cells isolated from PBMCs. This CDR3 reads CASSRNPGNEQFF. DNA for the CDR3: TGTGCCAGCAGCAGAAACCCGGGGAATGAGCAGTTCTTC.